This TCR beta chain emerged from a study of T cell repertoires in cytomegalovirus infection. Study in general: Indications of both CMV infection and matching HLA type were provided by public TCR beta signatures. Study-wide points: There were carriers of CMV plus the relevant HLA, and cumulative public TCR beta family frequency identified them. HLA-C-restricted CMV-specific TCR beta clonotypes prevailed in the ex vivo response.

MiXCR was run by TCRdb on the reads, yielding one entry per CDR3 protein. Of nearly 550,000 distinct CDR3 sequences listed, more than 15% are singletons. This clonotype has a count of ten or more. The antigen is undetermined. Per germline, CDR1 LNHNV and CDR2 YYDKDF (reference sequence). The CDR3 is made up of 15 amino acids. The junction had 8 bases not matched to a gene; V was cut back by 2 bases and J by 9 bases. The receptor's source is a human donor in good health (CMV status not recorded). Some clones in this sample may be carry-over from other donors' samples. The gene calls are TRBV15 and TRBJ2-1; 9 bases align to TRBD2. Material for sequencing was CD8+ T cells from PBMCs. The CDR3: CATSRKGTSLLEQFF. The CDR3 DNA reads as TGTGCCACCAGCAGAAAGGGGACTAGCCTCCTTGAGCAGTTCTTC.